Sequencing of this T cell receptor (beta chain) was carried out in a study of beta chain features in type 1 diabetes. Isolation of CD4+ naive, central memory, regulatory and stem cell-like memory cells was achieved by sorting via CD45RO/CCR7/CD25/CD127/CD95/CD27. To note about this clone: What it recognizes is unknown.

Expressed TCRB transcripts were sequenced after all isolated RNA was converted to cDNA. Measured with immunoSEQ multiplex PCR; TCRdb has only the in-frame clones, and not every one. Of roughly 180,000 clones listed, approximately 7.8% are singletons. Study-wide results and limits: Shorter TCRB CDR3s, moderately but significantly so, marked every one of the four CD4+ subsets in Type 1 diabetes patients. In type 1 diabetes patients, VDJ junctions had fewer insertions; deletions at these junctions were more frequent.

CDR3 length: 15 residues. The ends were cut back, 4 bases at V and 3 bases at J, with 14 bases in the middle. Germline V gene sequence: CDR1 SGHDT, CDR2 YYEEEE. Sequencing input: central memory CD4+ T cells from blood. The chain joins TRBV5-6 to TRBJ2-1; unclear D gene. The receptor comes from a woman in her 40s with type 1 diabetes. CDR3 in amino acids: CASSPPWSRYNEQFF. The CDR3 nucleotides are TGTGCCAGCAGCCCTCCGTGGAGTCGCTACAATGAGCAGTTCTTC.